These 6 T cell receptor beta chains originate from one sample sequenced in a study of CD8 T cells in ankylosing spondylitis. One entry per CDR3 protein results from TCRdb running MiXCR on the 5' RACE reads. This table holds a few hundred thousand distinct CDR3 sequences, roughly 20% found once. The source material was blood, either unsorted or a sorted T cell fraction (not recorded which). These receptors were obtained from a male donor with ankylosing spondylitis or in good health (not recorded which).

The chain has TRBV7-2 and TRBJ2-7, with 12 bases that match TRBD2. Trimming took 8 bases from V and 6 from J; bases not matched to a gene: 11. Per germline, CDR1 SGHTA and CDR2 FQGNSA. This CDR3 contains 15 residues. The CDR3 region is CASGFGLAGPFEQYF. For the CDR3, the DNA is TGTGCCAGCGGATTCGGACTAGCGGGGCCGTTCGAGCAGTACTTC.

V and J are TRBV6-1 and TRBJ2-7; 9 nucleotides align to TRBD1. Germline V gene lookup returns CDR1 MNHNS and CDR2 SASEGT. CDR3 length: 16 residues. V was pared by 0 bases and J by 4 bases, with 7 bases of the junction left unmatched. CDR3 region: CASSEAPGTGNYEQYF. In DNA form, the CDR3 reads TGTGCCAGCAGTGAAGCTCCCGGGACAGGGAATTACGAGCAGTACTTC.

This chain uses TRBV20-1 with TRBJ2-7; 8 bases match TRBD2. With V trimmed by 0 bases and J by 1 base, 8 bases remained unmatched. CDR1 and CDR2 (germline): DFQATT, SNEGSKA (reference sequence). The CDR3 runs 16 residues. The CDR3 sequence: CSARDLTGLVSYEQYF. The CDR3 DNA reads TGCAGTGCTAGAGACTTGACGGGACTAGTTTCCTACGAGCAGTACTTC.

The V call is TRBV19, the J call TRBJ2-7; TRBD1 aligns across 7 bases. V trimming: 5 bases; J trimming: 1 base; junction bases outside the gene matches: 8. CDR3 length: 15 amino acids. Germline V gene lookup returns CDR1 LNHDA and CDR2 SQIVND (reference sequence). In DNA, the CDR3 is TGTGCCAGTAGTGAGGACAGGAGCCTTTCCTACGAGCAGTACTTC. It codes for CASSEDRSLSYEQYF.

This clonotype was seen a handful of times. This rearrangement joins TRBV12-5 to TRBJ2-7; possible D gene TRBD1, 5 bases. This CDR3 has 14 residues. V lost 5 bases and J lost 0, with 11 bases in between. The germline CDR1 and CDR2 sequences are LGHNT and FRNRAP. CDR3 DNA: TGTGCTAGTGGTGAAGGGGCCATCTCCTACGAGCAGTACTTC. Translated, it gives CASGEGAISYEQYF.

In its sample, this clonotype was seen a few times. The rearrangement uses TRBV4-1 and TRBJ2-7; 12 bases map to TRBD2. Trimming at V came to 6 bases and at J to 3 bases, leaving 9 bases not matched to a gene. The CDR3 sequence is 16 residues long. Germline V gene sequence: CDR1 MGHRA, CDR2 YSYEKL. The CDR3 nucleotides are TGCGCCAGCAGGTCTGTCCTAGCGGGGGGGTTCTACGAGCAGTACTTC. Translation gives CASRSVLAGGFYEQYF.